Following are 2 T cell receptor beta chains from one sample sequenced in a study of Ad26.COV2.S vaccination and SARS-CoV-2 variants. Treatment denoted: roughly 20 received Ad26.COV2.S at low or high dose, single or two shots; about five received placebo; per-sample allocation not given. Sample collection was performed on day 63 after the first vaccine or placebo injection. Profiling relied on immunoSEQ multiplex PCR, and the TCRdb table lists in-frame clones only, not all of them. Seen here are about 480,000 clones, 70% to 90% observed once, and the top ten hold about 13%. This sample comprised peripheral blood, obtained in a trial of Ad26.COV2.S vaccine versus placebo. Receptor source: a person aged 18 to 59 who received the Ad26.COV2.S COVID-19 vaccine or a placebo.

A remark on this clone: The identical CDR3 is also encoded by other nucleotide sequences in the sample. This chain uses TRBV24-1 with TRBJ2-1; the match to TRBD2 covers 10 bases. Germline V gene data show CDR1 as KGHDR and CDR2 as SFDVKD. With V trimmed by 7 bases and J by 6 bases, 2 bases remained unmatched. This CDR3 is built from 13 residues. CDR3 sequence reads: CATRASGSNEQFF. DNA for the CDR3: TGTGCCACCAGGGCTAGCGGGAGCAATGAGCAGTTCTTC.

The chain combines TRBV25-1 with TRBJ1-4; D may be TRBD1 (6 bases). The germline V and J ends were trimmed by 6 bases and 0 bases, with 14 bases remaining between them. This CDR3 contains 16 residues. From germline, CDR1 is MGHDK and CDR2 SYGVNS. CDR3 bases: TGTGCCAGCAGAGGGTGGACAGAGGCAACTAATGAAAAACTGTTTTTT. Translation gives CASRGWTEATNEKLFF.